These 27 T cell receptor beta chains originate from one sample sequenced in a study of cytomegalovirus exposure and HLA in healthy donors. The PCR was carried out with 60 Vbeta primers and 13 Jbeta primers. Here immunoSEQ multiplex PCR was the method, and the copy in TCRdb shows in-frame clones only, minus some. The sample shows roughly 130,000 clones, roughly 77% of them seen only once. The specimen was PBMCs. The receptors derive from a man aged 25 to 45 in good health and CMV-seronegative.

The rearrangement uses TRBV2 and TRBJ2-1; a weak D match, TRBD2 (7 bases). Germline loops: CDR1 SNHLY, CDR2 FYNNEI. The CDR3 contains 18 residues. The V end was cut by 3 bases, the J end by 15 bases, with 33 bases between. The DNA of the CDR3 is TGTGCCAGCAGTGACCTGGTTAGGCTAGCGGATAACAATGAAGGGGGGTTCTTC. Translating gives CASSDLVRLADNNEGGFF.

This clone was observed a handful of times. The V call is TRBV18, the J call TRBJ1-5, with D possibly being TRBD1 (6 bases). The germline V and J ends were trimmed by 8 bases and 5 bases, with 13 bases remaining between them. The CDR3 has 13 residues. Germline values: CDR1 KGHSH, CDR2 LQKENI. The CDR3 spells CASATGSDQPQHF. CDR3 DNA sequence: TGTGCCAGCGCAACAGGGTCAGATCAGCCCCAGCATTTT.

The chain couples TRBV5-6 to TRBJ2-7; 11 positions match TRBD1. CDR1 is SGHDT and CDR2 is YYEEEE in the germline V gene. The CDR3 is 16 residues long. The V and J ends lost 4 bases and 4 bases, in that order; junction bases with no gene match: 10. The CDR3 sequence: CASSRTWTGGVYEQYF. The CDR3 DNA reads TGTGCCAGCAGCAGAACGTGGACAGGGGGCGTTTACGAGCAGTACTTC.

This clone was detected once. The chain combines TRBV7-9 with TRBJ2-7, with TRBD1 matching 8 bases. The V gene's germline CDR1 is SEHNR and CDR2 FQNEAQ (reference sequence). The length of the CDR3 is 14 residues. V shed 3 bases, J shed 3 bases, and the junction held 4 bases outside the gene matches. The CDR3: CASSLLGQVYEQYF. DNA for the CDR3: TGTGCCAGCAGCTTGTTGGGACAGGTCTACGAGCAGTACTTC.

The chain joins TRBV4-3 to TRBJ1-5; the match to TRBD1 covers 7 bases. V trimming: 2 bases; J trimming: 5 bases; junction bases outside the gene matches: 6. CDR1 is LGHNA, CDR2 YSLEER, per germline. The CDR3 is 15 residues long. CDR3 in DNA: TGCGCCAGCAGCCAAAATACAGGGGTGGATCAGCCCCAGCATTTT. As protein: CASSQNTGVDQPQHF.

The CDR3 reads CASSLTSSTEQYF. CDR3 in DNA: TGTGCCAGCAGCTTAACTAGCTCGACCGAGCAGTACTTC. This chain connects TRBV7-3 to TRBJ2-7, with D uncertain. CDR3 length: 13 residues. Germline V gene lookup returns CDR1 SGHTA and CDR2 FQGTGA. The V gene lost 0 bases and the J gene lost 6 bases, with 9 bases spanning the gap.

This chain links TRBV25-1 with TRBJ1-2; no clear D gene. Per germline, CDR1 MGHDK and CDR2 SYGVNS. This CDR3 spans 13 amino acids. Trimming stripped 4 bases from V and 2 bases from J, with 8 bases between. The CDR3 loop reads CASSGQKNYGYTF. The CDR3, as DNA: TGTGCCAGCAGTGGGCAGAAGAACTATGGCTACACCTTC.

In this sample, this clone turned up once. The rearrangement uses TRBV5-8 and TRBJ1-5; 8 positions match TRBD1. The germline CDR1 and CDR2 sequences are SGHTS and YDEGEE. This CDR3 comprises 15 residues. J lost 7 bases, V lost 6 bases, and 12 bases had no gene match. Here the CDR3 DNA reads TGTGCCAGCACCGGCTATGGGGACAGGAACCAGCCCCAGCATTTT. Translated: CASTGYGDRNQPQHF.

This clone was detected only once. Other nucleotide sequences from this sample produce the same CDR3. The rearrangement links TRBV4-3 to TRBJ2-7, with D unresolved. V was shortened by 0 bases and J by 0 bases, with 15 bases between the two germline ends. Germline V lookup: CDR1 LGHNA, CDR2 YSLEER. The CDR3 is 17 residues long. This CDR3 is CASSQDVDTFSSYEQYF. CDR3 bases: TGCGCCAGCAGCCAAGACGTAGACACCTTCAGCTCCTACGAGCAGTACTTC.

CDR3: CASSYSTVGETQYF. CDR3 bases: TGTGCCAGCAGTTACTCGACGGTCGGGGAGACCCAGTACTTC. The chain recombines TRBV6-5 with TRBJ2-5; D unclear. The germline V and J ends were trimmed by 0 bases and 5 bases, with 10 bases remaining between them. The CDR3 runs to 14 residues. Germline V gives CDR1 MNHEY, CDR2 SVGAGI.

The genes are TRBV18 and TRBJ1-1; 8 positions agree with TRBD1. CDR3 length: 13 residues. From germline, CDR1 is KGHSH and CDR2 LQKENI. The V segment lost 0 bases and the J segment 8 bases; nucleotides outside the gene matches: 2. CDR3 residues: CASSPPTGAEAFF. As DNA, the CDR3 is TGTGCCAGCTCACCACCGACAGGGGCCGAAGCTTTCTTT.

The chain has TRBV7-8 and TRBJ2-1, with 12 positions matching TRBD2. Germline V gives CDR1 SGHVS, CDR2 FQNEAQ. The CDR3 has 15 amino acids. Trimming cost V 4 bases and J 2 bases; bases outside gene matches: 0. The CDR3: CASSWTSGAYNEQFF. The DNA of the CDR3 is TGTGCCAGCAGCTGGACTAGCGGGGCCTACAATGAGCAGTTCTTC.

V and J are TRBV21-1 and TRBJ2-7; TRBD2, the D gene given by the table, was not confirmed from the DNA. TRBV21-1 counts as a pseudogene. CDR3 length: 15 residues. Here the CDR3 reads CASSKAGGLIYEQYF. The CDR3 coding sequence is TGTGCCAGCAGCAAAGCCGGAGGGCTAATATACGAGCAGTACTTC.

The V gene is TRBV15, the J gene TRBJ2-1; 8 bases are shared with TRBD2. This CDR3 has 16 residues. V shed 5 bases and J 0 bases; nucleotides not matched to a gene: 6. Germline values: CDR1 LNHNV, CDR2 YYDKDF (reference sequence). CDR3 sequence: CATSPGGGYSYNEQFF. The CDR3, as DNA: TGTGCCACCAGCCCGGGAGGGGGGTACTCCTACAATGAGCAGTTCTTC.

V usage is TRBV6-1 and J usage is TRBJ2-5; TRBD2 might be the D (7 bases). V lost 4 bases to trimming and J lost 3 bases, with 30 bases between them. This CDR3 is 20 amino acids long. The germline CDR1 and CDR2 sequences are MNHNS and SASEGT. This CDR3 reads CASSGHRGGTLAAGKETQYF. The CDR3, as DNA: TGTGCCAGCAGTGGGCATAGGGGGGGGACTCTCGCAGCCGGTAAAGAGACCCAGTACTTC.

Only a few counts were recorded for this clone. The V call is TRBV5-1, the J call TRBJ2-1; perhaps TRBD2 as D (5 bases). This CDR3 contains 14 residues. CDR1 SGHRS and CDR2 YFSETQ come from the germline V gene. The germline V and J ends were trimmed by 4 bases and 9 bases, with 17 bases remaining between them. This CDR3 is CASSQSTTEGEQFF. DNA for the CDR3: TGCGCCAGCAGCCAATCAACGACTGAGGGTGAGCAGTTCTTC.

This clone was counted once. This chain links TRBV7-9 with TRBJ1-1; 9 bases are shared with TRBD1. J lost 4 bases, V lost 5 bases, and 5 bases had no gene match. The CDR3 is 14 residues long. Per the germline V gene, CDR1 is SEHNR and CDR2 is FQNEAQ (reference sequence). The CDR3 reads CASSPGQGLTEAFF. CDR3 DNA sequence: TGTGCCAGCAGCCCCGGACAGGGGCTCACTGAAGCTTTCTTT.

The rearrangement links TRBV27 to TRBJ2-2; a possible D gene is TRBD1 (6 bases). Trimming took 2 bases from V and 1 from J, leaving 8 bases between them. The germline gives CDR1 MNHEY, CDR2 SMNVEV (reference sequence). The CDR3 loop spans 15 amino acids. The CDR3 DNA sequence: TGTGCCAGCAGTTTAACAGGGCGGAACACCGGGGAGCTGTTTTTT. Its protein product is CASSLTGRNTGELFF.

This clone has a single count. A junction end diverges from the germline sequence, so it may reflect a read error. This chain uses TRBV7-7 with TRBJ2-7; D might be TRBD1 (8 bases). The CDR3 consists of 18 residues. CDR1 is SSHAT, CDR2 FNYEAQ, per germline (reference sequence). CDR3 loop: CASSPGTGRKGGENEQYF. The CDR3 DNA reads TGTGCTAGCAGCCCCGGGACAGGCCGGAAGGGGGGGGAAAACGAGCAGTACTTC.

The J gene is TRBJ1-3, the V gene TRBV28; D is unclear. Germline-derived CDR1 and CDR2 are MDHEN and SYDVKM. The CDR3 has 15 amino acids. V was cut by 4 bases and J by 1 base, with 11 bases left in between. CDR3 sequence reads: CASSSFQVSGNTIYF. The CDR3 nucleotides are TGTGCCAGCAGTTCATTTCAGGTGTCTGGAAACACCATATATTTT.

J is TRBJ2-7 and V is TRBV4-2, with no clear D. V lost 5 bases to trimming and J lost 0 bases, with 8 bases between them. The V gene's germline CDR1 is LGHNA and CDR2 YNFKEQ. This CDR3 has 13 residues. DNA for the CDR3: TGTGCCAGCAGCACGGGTTCCTCCTACGAGCAGTACTTC. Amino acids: CASSTGSSYEQYF.

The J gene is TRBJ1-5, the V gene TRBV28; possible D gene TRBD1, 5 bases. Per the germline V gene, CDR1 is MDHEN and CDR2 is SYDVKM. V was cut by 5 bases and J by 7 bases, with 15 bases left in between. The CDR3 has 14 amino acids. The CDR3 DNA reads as TGTGCCAGCAGTCAGGGAGGGGAAGGACAGCCCCAGCATTTT. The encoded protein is CASSQGGEGQPQHF.

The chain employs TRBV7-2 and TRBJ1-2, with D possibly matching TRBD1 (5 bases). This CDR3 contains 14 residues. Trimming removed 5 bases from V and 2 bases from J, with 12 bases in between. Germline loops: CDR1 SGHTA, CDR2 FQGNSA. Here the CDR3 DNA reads TGTGCCAGCAGCCCCAGGGCCCTCAACTATGGCTACACCTTC. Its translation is CASSPRALNYGYTF.

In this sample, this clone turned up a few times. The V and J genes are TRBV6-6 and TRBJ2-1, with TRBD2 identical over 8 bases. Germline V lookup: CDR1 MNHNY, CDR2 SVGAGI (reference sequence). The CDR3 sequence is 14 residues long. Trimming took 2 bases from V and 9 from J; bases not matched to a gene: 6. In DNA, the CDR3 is TGTGCCAGCAGTTACGTAGCGGGGCAGGCTGAGCAGTTCTTC. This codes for CASSYVAGQAEQFF.

The CDR3 loop is CAWSWEAEAFF. CDR3 bases: TGTGCCTGGAGTTGGGAGGCTGAAGCTTTCTTT. The chain uses TRBV30 and TRBJ1-1; D gene ambiguous. V dropped 2 bases and J dropped 6 bases, with 7 bases sitting between them. There are 11 residues in the CDR3. Germline CDR1 GTSNPN, CDR2 SVGIG (reference sequence).

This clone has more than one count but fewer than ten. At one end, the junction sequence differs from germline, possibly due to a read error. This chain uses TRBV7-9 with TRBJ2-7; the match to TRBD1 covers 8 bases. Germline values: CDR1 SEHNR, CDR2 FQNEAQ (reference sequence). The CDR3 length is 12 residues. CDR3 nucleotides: TGTTCCAGCAGCCCGACAGGGGCCGAGCAGTACTTC. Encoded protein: CSSSPTGAEQYF.

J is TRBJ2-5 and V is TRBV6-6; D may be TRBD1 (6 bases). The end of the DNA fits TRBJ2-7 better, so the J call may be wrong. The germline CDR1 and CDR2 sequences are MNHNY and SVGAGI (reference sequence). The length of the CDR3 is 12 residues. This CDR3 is CATSGTFSEQYF. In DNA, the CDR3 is TGTGCCACCTCCGGGACATTTTCCGAGCAGTACTTC.